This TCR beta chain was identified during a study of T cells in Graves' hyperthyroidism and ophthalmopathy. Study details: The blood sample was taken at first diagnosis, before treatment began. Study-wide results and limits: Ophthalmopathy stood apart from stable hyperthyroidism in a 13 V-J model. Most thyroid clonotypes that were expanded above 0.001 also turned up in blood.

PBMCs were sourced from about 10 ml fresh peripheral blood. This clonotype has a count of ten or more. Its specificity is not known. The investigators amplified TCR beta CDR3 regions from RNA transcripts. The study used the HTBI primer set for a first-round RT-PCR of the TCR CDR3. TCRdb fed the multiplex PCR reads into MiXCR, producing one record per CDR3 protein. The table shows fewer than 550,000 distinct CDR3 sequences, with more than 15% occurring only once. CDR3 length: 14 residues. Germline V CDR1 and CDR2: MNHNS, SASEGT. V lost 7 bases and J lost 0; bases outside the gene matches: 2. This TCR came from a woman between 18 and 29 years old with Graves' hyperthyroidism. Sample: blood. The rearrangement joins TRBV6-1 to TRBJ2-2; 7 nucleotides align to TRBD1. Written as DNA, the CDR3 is TGTGCCAGCATCGGACAGGCGAACACCGGGGAGCTGTTTTTT. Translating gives CASIGQANTGELFF.